This TCR beta chain was obtained from a study of cytomegalovirus exposure and HLA in healthy donors. About the research overall: The study's early data release held some 85 million unique TCRs from HLA-typed donors.

Study-level findings and limits: Researchers reported from a later analysis that most CMV-associated TCR beta chains appeared HLA-restricted. V- and J-gene trimming of TCR beta was linked (in a later analysis) to a missense DCLRE1C variant.

With 60 Vbeta and 13 Jbeta primers, the PCR was carried out. Some clones are missing from TCRdb's copy, which holds only in-frame ones; the method was immunoSEQ multiplex PCR. This repertoire shows 150,000 or so clones, approximately 70% found once; its top ten account for around 7%. This clone came up a few times. The antigen remains undetermined. Sequenced sample: PBMCs. This TCR derives from a man aged 40-49 years in good health and CMV-seropositive.

This chain's CDR3 is CASRGDRRPEAFF. CDR3 nucleotide sequence: TGTGCCTCCCGAGGCGACAGGCGACCAGAGGCTTTCTTT. This sequence joins TRBV10-3 and TRBJ1-1; possible D gene TRBD1, 6 bases. CDR3 length equals 13 residues. Trimming stripped 11 bases from V and 11 bases from J, with 24 bases between. Per germline, CDR1 ENHRY and CDR2 SYGVKD.